This passage covers 7 T cell receptor beta chains from one sample sequenced in a study of blood T cell repertoires in COVID-19. Sequencing was performed with immunoSEQ multiplex PCR; in TCRdb, only in-frame clones are kept and a portion is missing. The profile shows 40,000 to 50,000 clones, 87% of them singletons. Sequencing was done on a sample of peripheral blood. These receptors originate from a human donor in a cohort sampled during active COVID-19.

The chain is built from TRBV7-3 and TRBJ2-5; 9 nucleotides align to TRBD2. The CDR3 has 15 amino acids. CDR1 is SGHTA and CDR2 is FQGTGA in the germline V gene. V gave up 1 base and J gave up 5 bases; unmatched junction bases: 5. The CDR3 sequence is CASSLKAGGPETQYF. As DNA, the CDR3 is TGTGCCAGCAGCTTAAAGGCGGGGGGGCCGGAGACCCAGTACTTC.

J is TRBJ1-1 and V is TRBV6-4, with D tentatively TRBD1 (5 bases). Per germline, CDR1 MRHNA and CDR2 SNTAGT. The CDR3 consists of 11 residues. V lost 4 bases and J 12 bases, leaving 12 bases between the germline ends. The CDR3 DNA reads TGTGCCAGCAGTGCCGGGACTTTGACTTTCTTT. Translating gives CASSAGTLTFF.

The chain recombines TRBV18 with TRBJ2-6; 9 bases align to TRBD1. This CDR3 is built from 17 residues. Looked up from germline, CDR1 is KGHSH and CDR2 is LQKENI. V gave up 6 bases and J gave up 1 base; unmatched junction bases: 7. The CDR3 here is CASSPGTGNSGANVLTF. CDR3 coding DNA: TGTGCCAGCTCTCCAGGGACAGGGAATTCTGGGGCCAACGTCCTGACTTTC.

In its sample, this clone was seen once. V usage is TRBV7-2 and J usage is TRBJ1-5; the match to TRBD1 covers 7 bases. The CDR3 has 14 residues. Germline trimming cut 4 bases from V and 5 bases from J; bases unmatched to any gene: 5. Germline V gene lookup returns CDR1 SGHTA and CDR2 FQGNSA. The DNA of the CDR3 is TGTGCCAGCAGCTCTAGACAGGGATATCAGCCCCAGCATTTT. The encoded protein is CASSSRQGYQPQHF.

The V gene is TRBV28, the J gene TRBJ1-1, with D possibly TRBD1 on 5 matching bases. V lost 7 bases and J 4 bases, leaving 19 bases between the germline ends. This CDR3 is built from 15 residues. The germline V gene has CDR1 MDHEN and CDR2 SYDVKM. CDR3 coding DNA: TGTGCCAGCACCGAAGACCGGGGGATTGGCACTGAAGCTTTCTTT. Translation gives CASTEDRGIGTEAFF.

Comment on this clone: Sequence at one end of the junction differs from germline and may be a read error. This sequence joins TRBV12-3 or TRBV12-4 and TRBJ2-7; 12 bases line up with TRBD1. The CDR3 length is 12 residues. CDR3 coding DNA: TGTGCCAGCGGGAGGCTACCGGGACAGGGGGCCTTC. Translating gives CASGRLPGQGAF.

The rearrangement links TRBV7-9 to TRBJ1-5, with D possibly TRBD1 on 6 matching bases. The CDR3 extends over 15 amino acids. In germline, CDR1 is SEHNR, CDR2 FQNEAQ (reference sequence). The V gene lost 5 bases and the J gene lost 11 bases, with 22 bases spanning the gap. The CDR3 region is CASSHTGHRNWAQHF. For the CDR3, the DNA is TGTGCCAGCAGCCATACGGGACACCGGAATTGGGCCCAGCATTTT.